These 25 T cell receptor beta chains were all obtained from the same sample, sequenced in a study of T cells in localized non-small cell lung cancer. Sequencing was performed with immunoSEQ multiplex PCR; in TCRdb, only in-frame clones are kept and a portion is missing. This sample has around 29,000 clones, with about 90% found just once. Sequencing used peripheral blood mononuclear cells, obtained before any cancer treatment. The receptors come from a woman aged 35-75 years with stage III lung adenocarcinoma.

The rearrangement joins TRBV4-1 to TRBJ1-1; tentative D call: TRBD1 (5 bases). The CDR3 extends over 15 amino acids. Germline lookup yields CDR1 MGHRA and CDR2 YSYEKL. Trimming took off 0 bases at V and 2 bases at J, with 10 bases between the two ends. Written as DNA, the CDR3 is TGCGCCAGCAGCCAAGAAGGCAGGGCTAACACTGAAGCTTTCTTT. Translation: CASSQEGRANTEAFF.

V is TRBV18 and J is TRBJ2-5; maybe TRBD1 (6 bases). Trimming removed 3 bases from V and 4 bases from J, with 15 bases in between. The CDR3 runs to 15 residues. Germline V lookup: CDR1 KGHSH, CDR2 LQKENI. DNA of the CDR3: TGTGCCAGCTCACCTATAGCAGGGGTTGGAGAGACCCAGTACTTC. It yields the protein CASSPIAGVGETQYF.

The V gene is TRBV2, the J gene TRBJ1-2, with D unclear. V dropped 2 bases and J dropped 6 bases, with 10 bases sitting between them. Germline lookup yields CDR1 SNHLY and CDR2 FYNNEI. This CDR3 region has 13 residues. CDR3: CASSEQEKDGYTF. The DNA for the CDR3 is TGTGCCAGCAGTGAACAGGAGAAAGATGGCTACACCTTC.

V gene TRBV27 combines with J gene TRBJ2-7, with a possible D match to TRBD2 (6 bases). V lost 2 bases and J lost 3, with 14 bases in between. Germline CDR1 reads MNHEY; CDR2 reads SMNVEV (reference sequence). This CDR3 is built from 15 residues. The CDR3 sequence is CASSLREIGNYEQYF. DNA of the CDR3: TGTGCCAGCAGTTTACGGGAGATTGGGAACTACGAGCAGTACTTC.

V and J are TRBV5-1 and TRBJ2-1; TRBD2 aligns across 10 bases. The germline V gene encodes CDR1 SGHRS and CDR2 YFSETQ. The CDR3 sequence is 15 residues long. V lost 5 bases and J lost 4; bases outside the gene matches: 6. This CDR3 reads CASRYLAGDYNEQFF. CDR3 nucleotides: TGCGCCAGCAGATATCTAGCGGGGGATTACAATGAGCAGTTCTTC.

This chain links TRBV7-9 with TRBJ2-5, with D uncertain. Germline CDR1 SEHNR, CDR2 FQNEAQ (reference sequence). This CDR3 is built from 15 residues. Trimming shortened V by 5 bases and J by 2 bases, and 15 bases separated the two germline ends. The CDR3 region is CASSTHRSLQETQYF. The CDR3 nucleotides read TGTGCCAGCAGCACTCATCGCAGTTTACAAGAGACCCAGTACTTC.

This rearrangement joins TRBV9 to TRBJ2-1; 7 nucleotides align to TRBD2. V lost 4 bases, J lost 1 base, and 8 bases stayed unmatched. There are 16 residues in the CDR3. Looked up from germline, CDR1 is SGDLS and CDR2 is YYNGEE. CDR3 region: CASSHRGGRSYNEQFF. The CDR3 nucleotides read TGTGCCAGCAGCCACCGGGGAGGGCGGTCCTACAATGAGCAGTTCTTC.

The rearrangement links TRBV9 to TRBJ2-5, with D unclear. The CDR3 totals 15 residues. The V end lost 0 bases, the J end lost 2 bases, and 11 bases lay between the germline ends. Germline assignment: CDR1 SGDLS and CDR2 YYNGEE. CDR3 amino acids: CASSVALGWQETQYF. The CDR3 DNA reads as TGTGCCAGCAGCGTAGCTCTGGGGTGGCAAGAGACCCAGTACTTC.

This clone showed up just a few times. The V gene is TRBV4-3, the J gene TRBJ2-6; D gene uncertain. This CDR3 spans 16 amino acids. The V and J ends lost 0 bases and 3 bases respectively, with 9 bases between them. Germline V gene lookup returns CDR1 LGHNA and CDR2 YSLEER. CDR3 nucleotides: TGCGCCAGCAGCCAAGACCCGGGCGGTGGGGCCAACGTCCTGACTTTC. This sequence encodes CASSQDPGGGANVLTF.

The chain combines TRBV9 with TRBJ2-1; TRBD2 matches at 8 bases. Losses at the gene ends were 4 bases for V and 0 bases for J; bases not matched to a gene: 3. The CDR3 loop spans 15 amino acids. Germline V gene sequence: CDR1 SGDLS, CDR2 YYNGEE. The CDR3 loop reads CASSIGTSSYNEQFF. The CDR3 bases are TGTGCCAGCAGCATCGGGACTAGCTCCTACAATGAGCAGTTCTTC.

The chain employs TRBV7-2 and TRBJ2-1; D unresolved. The germline V gene encodes CDR1 SGHTA and CDR2 FQGNSA. This CDR3 comprises 15 residues. V lost 3 bases, J lost 3 bases, and 12 bases lay in between. CDR3 nucleotide sequence: TGTGCCAGCAGCTTGGACGTTCTCAGCTACAATGAGCAGTTCTTC. It is translated as CASSLDVLSYNEQFF.

This chain joins TRBV27 and TRBJ1-1; D may be TRBD1 (5 bases). The CDR3 consists of 18 residues. Trimming shortened V by 2 bases and J by 2 bases, and 21 bases separated the two germline ends. Germline-derived CDR1 and CDR2 are MNHEY and SMNVEV (reference sequence). The CDR3: CASSLSEPRTRGNTEAFF. The CDR3 bases are TGTGCCAGCAGTTTAAGCGAGCCCCGGACAAGGGGAAACACTGAAGCTTTCTTT.

The chain recombines TRBV5-1 with TRBJ2-1, with 16 nucleotides matching TRBD2. Germline V lookup: CDR1 SGHRS, CDR2 YFSETQ. V lost 1 base to trimming and J lost 9 bases; unmatched junction nucleotides: 13. The CDR3 is 19 residues long. Written as DNA, the CDR3 is TGCGCCAGCAGCTTGTCCCCTCCCGGGACTAGCGGGGGGGCTATTGAGCAGTTCTTC. Amino acids: CASSLSPPGTSGGAIEQFF.

The rearrangement uses TRBV7-2 and TRBJ2-5; 9 nucleotides agree with TRBD1. This CDR3 region has 14 residues. In germline, CDR1 is SGHTA, CDR2 FQGNSA. Trimming took 3 bases from V and 4 from J; bases not matched to a gene: 3. The CDR3 nucleotides are TGTGCCAGCAGCTTGGACAGGGGTGGAGAGACCCAGTACTTC. It is translated as CASSLDRGGETQYF.

The V gene is TRBV4-2, the J gene TRBJ1-2; the D gene is possibly TRBD1 (6 bases). The V and J ends lost 0 bases and 6 bases respectively, with 14 bases between them. This CDR3 spans 15 amino acids. The germline gives CDR1 LGHNA, CDR2 YNFKEQ. The CDR3 loop reads CASSQDHYRVDGYTF. CDR3 DNA: TGTGCCAGCAGCCAAGACCATTACAGGGTAGATGGCTACACCTTC.

The gene calls are TRBV9 and TRBJ2-2, with 10 bases identical to TRBD1. This CDR3 is built from 16 residues. V dropped 4 bases and J dropped 4; count of bases not matched to a gene: 7. CDR1 and CDR2 from the germline V gene are SGDLS and YYNGEE. Written as DNA, the CDR3 is TGTGCCAGCAGCCCCCGACAGGGGGCCGGCACCGGGGAGCTGTTTTTT. It translates to CASSPRQGAGTGELFF.

V usage is TRBV5-1 and J usage is TRBJ2-1; D possibly uses TRBD1 or TRBD2 (5 bases each). V lost 2 bases, J lost 2 bases, and 11 bases lay in between. CDR3 size: 15 residues. From germline, CDR1 is SGHRS and CDR2 YFSETQ. DNA of the CDR3: TGCGCCAGCAGCTTTGAGGGGCCTGCCTACAATGAGCAGTTCTTC. Its protein is CASSFEGPAYNEQFF.

This chain links TRBV7-8 with TRBJ1-2; D is unclear. Germline V gene lookup returns CDR1 SGHVS and CDR2 FQNEAQ. This CDR3 is 17 amino acids long. Trimming took off 1 base at V and 4 bases at J, with 19 bases between the two ends. CDR3 coding DNA: TGTGCCAGCAGCTTAGAAAGCATAAATGGGATAGGCTATGGCTACACCTTC. This translates into CASSLESINGIGYGYTF. The full variable domain, completed using reference TRBV7-8 and TRBJ1-2, is GAGVSQSPRYKVAKRGQDVALRCDPISGHVSLFWYQQALGQGPEFLTYFQNEAQLDKSGLPSDRFFAERPEGSVSTLKIQRTQQEDSAVYLCASSLESINGIGYGYTFGSGTRLTVV.

The gene calls are TRBV11-2 and TRBJ2-1; 8 bases map to TRBD2. Germline loops: CDR1 SGHAT, CDR2 FQNNGV. With 6 bases clipped from V and 4 bases from J, the junction kept 11 bases outside the gene matches. This CDR3 is built from 16 residues. The CDR3 nucleotides are TGTGCCAGCAGATCTATGACGGGGGGGGCGTACAATGAGCAGTTCTTC. It codes for CASRSMTGGAYNEQFF.

The chain employs TRBV5-6 and TRBJ2-7; D not resolved. V lost 0 bases, J lost 5 bases, and 15 bases lay in between. The CDR3 is made up of 15 amino acids. CDR1 is SGHDT, CDR2 YYEEEE, per germline. The CDR3 sequence: CASSLVGYRRHEQYF. For the CDR3, the DNA is TGTGCCAGCAGCTTGGTTGGGTATAGAAGACACGAGCAGTACTTC.

CDR3 sequence (DNA): TGTGCCAGCTTTATCGGGGCCTGGAAACATGAGCAGTTCTTC. It is translated as CASFIGAWKHEQFF. The rearrangement joins TRBV2 to TRBJ2-1; possibly TRBD1 or TRBD2 for D (5 bases each). This CDR3 comprises 14 residues. Germline values: CDR1 SNHLY, CDR2 FYNNEI. The V and J ends lost 8 bases and 8 bases respectively, with 19 bases between them.

The chain couples TRBV19 to TRBJ2-1; TRBD2 matches 13 bases. V trimming: 6 bases; J trimming: 3 bases; junction bases outside the gene matches: 5. The CDR3 spans 16 residues. Germline V CDR1 and CDR2: LNHDA, SQIVND (reference sequence). The CDR3 DNA is TGTGCCAGTAGCAGGACTAGCGGGAGATACTACAATGAGCAGTTCTTC. Its protein is CASSRTSGRYYNEQFF. Full variable domain (rest looked up from reference TRBV19 and TRBJ2-1): DGGITQSPKYLFRKEGQNVTLSCEQNLNHDAMYWYRQDPGQGLRLIYYSQIVNDFQKGDIAEGYSVSREKKESFPLTVTSAQKNPTAFYLCASSRTSGRYYNEQFFGPGTRLTVL.

The chain joins TRBV10-3 to TRBJ2-2; maybe TRBD1 (6 bases). The CDR3 extends over 14 amino acids. CDR1 is ENHRY and CDR2 is SYGVKD in the germline V gene. Trimming removed 6 bases at V and 1 base at J, with 9 bases between. CDR3 in DNA: TGTGCCATCAGGATGGGACAGAACACCGGGGAGCTGTTTTTT. Its translation: CAIRMGQNTGELFF.

V gene TRBV25-1 combines with J gene TRBJ2-1; D is uncertain. The CDR3 runs 12 residues. The ends were cut back, 6 bases at V and 1 base at J, with 4 bases in the middle. CDR1 is MGHDK and CDR2 is SYGVNS in the germline V gene. The CDR3 is CASRGSYNEQFF. Written as DNA, the CDR3 is TGTGCCAGCAGGGGATCCTACAATGAGCAGTTCTTC.

The chain employs TRBV10-1 and TRBJ2-2, with TRBD2 matching 8 bases. After removal of 2 bases from V and 2 bases from J, the junction contained 4 bases not matched to a gene. From germline, CDR1 is WNHNN and CDR2 SYGVQD (reference sequence). This CDR3 is built from 16 residues. The CDR3 DNA is TGCGCCAGCAGTGAGCTAACTAGCGGTAACACCGGGGAGCTGTTTTTT. It is translated as CASSELTSGNTGELFF.